The TCR beta chain described here comes from a study of cytomegalovirus exposure and HLA in healthy donors. Study conclusions and caveats: Through in vitro validation, three CMV-associated chains were shown to be specific for CMV antigens. That first-cohort TCR clusters tended to co-occur in the 90 to 150 validation repertoires was found in a later analysis. Both high specificity and high sensitivity reportedly marked the classifier's diagnosis of cytomegalovirus status.

The donors were part of the validation cohort of fewer than 150 subjects. That cohort was separate from the first cohort, which comprised 700 or so subjects. Germline V gene lookup returns CDR1 SGDLS and CDR2 YYNGEE. CDR3 length: 15 amino acids. V was cut by 0 bases and J by 6 bases, with 15 bases left in between. The data were produced by immunoSEQ multiplex PCR, yet TCRdb's version contains in-frame clones alone and is incomplete. The sample has about 160,000 clones, approximately 87% seen once. The sample holds one count of this clone. Its matching antigen is unknown. The origin of this receptor is a young woman in good health and CMV-seronegative. The source material was PBMCs. This chain links TRBV9 with TRBJ1-2, with D maybe TRBD1 (6 bases). CDR3 nucleotide sequence: TGTGCCAGCAGCGTAGTGGGGGCCGGGGGGCATGGCTACACCTTC. Protein: CASSVVGAGGHGYTF.